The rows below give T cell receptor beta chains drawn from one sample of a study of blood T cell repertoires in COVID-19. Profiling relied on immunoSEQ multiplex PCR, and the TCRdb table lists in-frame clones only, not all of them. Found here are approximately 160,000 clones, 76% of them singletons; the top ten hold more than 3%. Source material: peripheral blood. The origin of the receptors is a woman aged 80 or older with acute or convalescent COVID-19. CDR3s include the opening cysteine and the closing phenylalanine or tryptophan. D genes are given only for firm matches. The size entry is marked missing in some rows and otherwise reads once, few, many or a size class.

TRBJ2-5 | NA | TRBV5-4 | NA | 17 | TGTGCCAGCAGCTTGGGGGGGATAGGAGGGATTGGGGAGACCCAGTACTTC | CASSLGGIGGIGETQYF
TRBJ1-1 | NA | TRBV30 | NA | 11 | TGTGCCTGGGACACCTACACTGAAGCTTTCTTT | CAWDTYTEAFF
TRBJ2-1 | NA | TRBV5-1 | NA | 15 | TGCGCCAGCAGGGAAGACAACCCGCCCCGGAATGAGCAGTTCTTC | CASREDNPPRNEQFF
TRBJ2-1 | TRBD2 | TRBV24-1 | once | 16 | TGTGCCACCAGTGGCCCCTCAGCGGGAGATCATAATGAGCAGTTCTTC | CATSGPSAGDHNEQFF
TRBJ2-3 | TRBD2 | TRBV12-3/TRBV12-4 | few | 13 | TGTGCCAGCAGTCGACTAGCGAGAGATACGCAGTATTTT | CASSRLARDTQYF
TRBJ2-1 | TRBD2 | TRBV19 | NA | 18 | TGTGCCAGTAGTATTGGGCTAGCGGGAGTGGTGTCCTACAATGAGCAGTTCTTC | CASSIGLAGVVSYNEQFF
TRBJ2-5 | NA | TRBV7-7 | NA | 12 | TGTGCTAGCAGTTTAAATAAAGAGACCCAGTACTTC | CASSLNKETQYF
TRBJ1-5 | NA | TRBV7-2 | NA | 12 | TGTGCCACCGGACCAGGAGGCCAGCCCCAGCATTTT | CATGPGGQPQHF
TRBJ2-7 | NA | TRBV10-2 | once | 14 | TGCGCCAGCAGTGAGTCTTGGGGGCCCTACGAGCAGTACTTC | CASSESWGPYEQYF
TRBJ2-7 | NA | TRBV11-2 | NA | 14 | TGTGCCAGCAGCCCCGGACACTCCTCCTACGAGCAGTACTTC | CASSPGHSSYEQYF
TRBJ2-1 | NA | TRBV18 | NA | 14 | TGTGCCAGCTCACCACCGGCACCGCCCCATGAGCAGTTCTTC | CASSPPAPPHEQFF
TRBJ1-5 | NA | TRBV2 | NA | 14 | TGTGCCAGCAGCCGGGACTATAGCAATCAGCCCCAGCATTTT | CASSRDYSNQPQHF
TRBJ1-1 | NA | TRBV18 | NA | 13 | TGTGCCAGCTCACCCGATGGGGGGACTGAAGCTTTCTTT | CASSPDGGTEAFF
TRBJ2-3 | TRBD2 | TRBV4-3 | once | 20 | TGCGCCAGCAGCCAAGATGGCGTCCAGCGGGGAAGGGCTAGCACAGATACGCAGTATTTT | CASSQDGVQRGRASTDTQYF
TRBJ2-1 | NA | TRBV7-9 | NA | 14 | TGTGCCAGCAGCCCCGGGATTTCCCCCGATGAGCAGTTCTTC | CASSPGISPDEQFF
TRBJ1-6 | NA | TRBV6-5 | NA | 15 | TGTGCCAGCAGTTACTCGCACCCTAGTAATTCACCCCTCCACTTT | CASSYSHPSNSPLHF
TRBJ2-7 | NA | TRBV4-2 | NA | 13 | TGTGCCAGCAGCCAAGAGTTAGCCTACGAGCAGTACTTC | CASSQELAYEQYF
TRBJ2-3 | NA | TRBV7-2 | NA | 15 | TGTGCCAGCAGCCCCAGGACTCAAGTGGCAGATACGCAGTATTTT | CASSPRTQVADTQYF
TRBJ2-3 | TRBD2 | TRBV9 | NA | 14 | TGTGCCAGCAGCCCCAGGCCTACGGGAGGCCCGACGGGTTGG | CASSPRPTGGPTGW
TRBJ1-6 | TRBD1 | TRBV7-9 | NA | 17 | TGTGCCAGCAGTTTACCCCCGGCGGGACAGGGGGATTCACCCCTCCACTTT | CASSLPPAGQGDSPLHF
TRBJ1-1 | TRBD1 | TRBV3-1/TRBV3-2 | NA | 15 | TGTGCCAGCAGCCTTTGGACAGGGGGGCGGCCTGAAGCTTTCTTT | CASSLWTGGRPEAFF
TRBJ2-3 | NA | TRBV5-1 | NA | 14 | TGCGCCAGCAGCTTGGAGAGAAACCAAGATACGCAGTATTTT | CASSLERNQDTQYF
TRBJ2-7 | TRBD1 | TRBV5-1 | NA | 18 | TGCGCCAGCAGCTTGGGGACAGGGAGTGCGACCGGCTCCTACGAGCAGTACTTC | CASSLGTGSATGSYEQYF
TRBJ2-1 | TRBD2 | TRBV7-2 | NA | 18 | TGTGCCAGCAGCTTGACTAGCGGGGGGGTGAGCTCCTACAATGAGCAGTTCTTC | CASSLTSGGVSSYNEQFF
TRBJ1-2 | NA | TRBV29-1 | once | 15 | TGCAGCGTTGAAGCCCTGGGAGGTTCTTTCTATGGCTACACCTTC | CSVEALGGSFYGYTF
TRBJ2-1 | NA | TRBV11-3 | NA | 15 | TGTGCCAGCAGCTTCGGCGGGGATGCCTACAATGAGCAGTTCTTC | CASSFGGDAYNEQFF
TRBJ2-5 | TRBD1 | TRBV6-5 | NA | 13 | TGTGCCAGCAGAGACAGGGTTCGAGAGACCCAGTACTTC | CASRDRVRETQYF
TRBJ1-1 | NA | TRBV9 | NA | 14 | TGTGCCAGCAGCGTAGAGCGGGGGGCGGAAAGGCCTTTCTTT | CASSVERGAERPFF
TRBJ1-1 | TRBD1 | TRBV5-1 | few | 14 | TGCGCCAGCAGCGGGACAGGGAAGAACACTGAAGCTTTCTTT | CASSGTGKNTEAFF
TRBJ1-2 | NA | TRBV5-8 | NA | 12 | TGTGCCAGCAGCCGTTCAGGGGCGGGCTACACCTTC | CASSRSGAGYTF
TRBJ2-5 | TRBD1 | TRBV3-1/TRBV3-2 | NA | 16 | TGTGCCAGCAGCCAAGAAGACCGGACAGGGGAAGAGACCCAGTACTTC | CASSQEDRTGEETQYF
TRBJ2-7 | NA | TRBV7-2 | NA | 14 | TGTGCCAGCAGCTTAGGACTGGGAGGAGGAGAGCAGTACTTC | CASSLGLGGGEQYF
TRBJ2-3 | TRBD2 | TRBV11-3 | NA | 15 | TGTGCCAGCAGCACCGGGACTAGCGAGACAGATACGCAGTATTTT | CASSTGTSETDTQYF
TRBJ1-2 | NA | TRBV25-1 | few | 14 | TGTGCCAGCAGTGACGCGACTACTAACTATGGCTACACCTTC | CASSDATTNYGYTF
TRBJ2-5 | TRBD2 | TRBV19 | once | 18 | TGTGCCAGTAGTCACCGGGGACTAGCGGGATTTAACCAAGAGACCCAGTACTTC | CASSHRGLAGFNQETQYF
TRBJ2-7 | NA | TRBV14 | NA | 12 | TGTGCCAGCAGCCAAGTAGCGAACGAGCAGTACTTC | CASSQVANEQYF
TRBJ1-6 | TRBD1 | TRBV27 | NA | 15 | TGTGCCAGCAGTACCCAGATGACAGGGGGCTCACCCCTCCACTTT | CASSTQMTGGSPLHF
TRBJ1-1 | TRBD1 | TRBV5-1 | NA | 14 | TGCGCCAGCAGCTCTGAACAGGGGGTCACTGAAGCTTTCTTT | CASSSEQGVTEAFF
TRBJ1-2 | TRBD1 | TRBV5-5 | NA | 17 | TGTGCCAGCAGCTTGTTAAGGGACAGCCACTTTAACTATGGCTACACCTTC | CASSLLRDSHFNYGYTF
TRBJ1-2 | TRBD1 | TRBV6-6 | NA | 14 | TGTGCCAGCAGTTCTAGGGACAGGCAGGGGGGCTACACCTTC | CASSSRDRQGGYTF
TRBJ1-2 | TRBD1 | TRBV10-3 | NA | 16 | TGTGCCATCAGTGAAGGATCAGGGGGCAATAACTATGGCTACACCTTC | CAISEGSGGNNYGYTF
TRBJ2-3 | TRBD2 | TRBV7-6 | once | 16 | TGTGCCAGCAGCTTAGGGGCTAGCGGGACGACAGATACGCAGTATTTT | CASSLGASGTTDTQYF
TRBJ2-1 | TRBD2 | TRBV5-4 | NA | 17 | TGTGCCAGCAGCCGGGGGGGAGGGACCGCTCCCTCGGATGAGCAGTTCTTC | CASSRGGGTAPSDEQFF
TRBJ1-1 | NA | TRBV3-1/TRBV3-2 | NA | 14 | TGTGCCAGCAGCCACGGGGGAATTTACACTGAAGCTTTCTTT | CASSHGGIYTEAFF
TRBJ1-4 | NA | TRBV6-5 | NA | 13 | TGTGCCAGCACCAGGTCATTTAATGAAAAACTGTTTTTT | CASTRSFNEKLFF
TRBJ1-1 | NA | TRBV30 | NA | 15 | TGTGCCTGGAGTGCGGGGGAGAACATGAACACTGAAGCTTTCTTT | CAWSAGENMNTEAFF
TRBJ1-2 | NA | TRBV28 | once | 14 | TGTGCCAGCAGACTAATGACAGGCGGCTATGGCTACACCTTC | CASRLMTGGYGYTF
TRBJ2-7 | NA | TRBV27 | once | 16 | TGTGCCAGCAGTTTATCTGCTGCTTACCCAAAATACGGGCAGTACTTC | CASSLSAAYPKYGQYF
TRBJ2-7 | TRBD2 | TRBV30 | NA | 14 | TGTGCCTGGAGTGTAGGTCTAGCGGGAGCCGAGCAGTACTTC | CAWSVGLAGAEQYF
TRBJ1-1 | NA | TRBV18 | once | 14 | TGTGCCAGCTCACGGGCGGGGTTGAACACTGAAGCTTTCTTT | CASSRAGLNTEAFF
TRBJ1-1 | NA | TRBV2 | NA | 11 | TGTGCCAGCAGGGAGGGTCCTGAAGCTTTCTTT | CASREGPEAFF
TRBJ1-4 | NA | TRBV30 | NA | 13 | TGTGCCTGGAGTGTACAAACCTATGAAAAACTGTTTTTT | CAWSVQTYEKLFF
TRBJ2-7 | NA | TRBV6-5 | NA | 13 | TGTGCCAGCAGAGCTACTGCGTCCTACGAGCAGTACTTC | CASRATASYEQYF
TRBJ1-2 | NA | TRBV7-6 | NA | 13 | TGTGCCAGCAGCGAAACAGGGTTCTATGGCTACACCTTC | CASSETGFYGYTF
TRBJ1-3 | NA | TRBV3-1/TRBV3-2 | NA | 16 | TGTGCCAGCAGCCAAGGGGTGGAGGGTACTGGAAACACCATATATTTT | CASSQGVEGTGNTIYF
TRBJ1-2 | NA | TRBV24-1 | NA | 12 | TGTGCCACCAGCCAGGGGATTGGTGGCTACACCTTC | CATSQGIGGYTF
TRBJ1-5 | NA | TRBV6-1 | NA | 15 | TGTGCCAGCAATCCGGGACAAGGTTTCAATCAGCCCCAGCATTTT | CASNPGQGFNQPQHF
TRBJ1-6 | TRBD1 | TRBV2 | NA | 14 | TGTGCCAGCAGTGGGACAGGGAAAAGCTCACCCCTCCACTTT | CASSGTGKSSPLHF
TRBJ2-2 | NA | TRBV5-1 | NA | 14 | TGCGCCAGCCTTCCTAGCGAGAACACCGGGGAGCTGTTTTTT | CASLPSENTGELFF
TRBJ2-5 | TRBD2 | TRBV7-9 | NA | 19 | TGTGCCAGCAGCTGGCTTGCCGGGACTAGCGGGAGGAGGGCAGAGACCCAGTACTTC | CASSWLAGTSGRRAETQYF